Listed below are T cell receptor beta chains from one sample, sequenced in a study of blood T cells in healthy people across ages. One entry per CDR3 protein, called by TCRdb with MiXCR from the 5' RACE reads. The sample lists more than 900,000 distinct CDR3 sequences, 25% occurring once. These sequences were also reported in another study, on T cells of mothers and their children.

The sequenced sample consisted of blood. All receptors come from a girl aged 2 to 9 in good health. Each CDR3 is given with its conserved first and last residue. The order of the fields is J gene, V gene, clone size, D gene, CDR3 DNA, CDR3 protein. The D gene is left open where the match is weak. Rows give clone size only sometimes, using once, few, many, or a class for an expanded clone.

>TRBJ2-7|TRBV15|few|TRBD1
TGTGCCACCAGAGGGACAGGCGAGCAGTACTTC
CATRGTGEQYF
>TRBJ2-7|TRBV5-1|.|.
TGCGCCAGCAGCCGGACCCAGGAGGCCTACGAGCAGTACTTC
CASSRTQEAYEQYF
>TRBJ2-4|TRBV7-2|.|.
TGTGCCAGCAGCTTTGGAGACAGGCCTACCAAAAACATTCAGTACTTC
CASSFGDRPTKNIQYF
>TRBJ2-5|TRBV15|few|TRBD2
TGTGCCACCAGCAGGGCACCCGGGGGGGAGACCCAGTACTTC
CATSRAPGGETQYF
>TRBJ1-6|TRBV4-3|.|.
TGCGCCAGCAGCCAAGATTGGGGATTTGATTCACCCCTCCACTTT
CASSQDWGFDSPLHF
>TRBJ2-1|TRBV9|.|.
TGTGCCAGCAGCGCCCTCCAGGGTCGAGAGGCTGAGCAGTTCTTC
CASSALQGREAEQFF
>TRBJ2-3|TRBV11-2|.|.
TGTGCCAGCAGAGGAACGGGAGATACGCAGTATTTT
CASRGTGDTQYF
>TRBJ2-5|TRBV7-7|.|TRBD1
TGTGCTAGCAGCTCAGGGGGACCAAATCAAGAGACCCAGTACTTC
CASSSGGPNQETQYF
>TRBJ2-7|TRBV20-1|few|.
TGCAGTGCTAGAAGGTTAGAGAGCTACGAGCAGTACTTC
CSARRLESYEQYF
>TRBJ2-1|TRBV24-1|few|.
TGTGCCACCAGTGATTCGGGGACCCCGGAGCATGAGCAGTTCTTC
CATSDSGTPEHEQFF
>TRBJ2-5|TRBV5-1|few|TRBD2
TGCGCCAGCAGCTTGAGTCTAGCGGGAGGAGGAGGGGAAGAGACCCAGTACTTC
CASSLSLAGGGGEETQYF
>TRBJ2-1|TRBV29-1|.|.
TGCAGCGTTGAGGGTTTCAGTGGTTTGGGGGATGAGCAGTTCTTC
CSVEGFSGLGDEQFF
>TRBJ2-3|TRBV4-3|.|TRBD2
TGCGCCAGCAGCCAAGATGTGGAGCGGGGGGAGACAGATACGCAGTATTTT
CASSQDVERGETDTQYF
>TRBJ2-1|TRBV7-2|.|TRBD2
TGTGCCACGAGCGGGAGCGCTAACAATGAGCAGTTCTTC
CATSGSANNEQFF
>TRBJ2-1|TRBV12-3/TRBV12-4|.|.
TGCGCCAGCGGCTTAAGACAGAGCTCCTACAATGAGCAGTTCTTC
CASGLRQSSYNEQFF
>TRBJ2-5|TRBV12-3/TRBV12-4|few|.
TGTGCCAGCAGTTTGGCAGGAGGGAGGACCCAGTACTTC
CASSLAGGRTQYF